This T cell receptor (beta chain) came from a study of cytomegalovirus exposure and HLA in healthy donors. Study-level points and caveats: Some TCR beta chains (roughly 160 of them) were listed as cytomegalovirus-associated. Donors were assumed by presence/absence analyses to have roughly uniform sequencing depth. In a later analysis, several top co-occurrence clusters appeared linked to parvovirus B19, influenza, CMV and Epstein-Barr virus. HLA allele associations emerged for around 16,000 TCR beta sequences in a later analysis, at 0.05 false discovery rate.

Both 60 Vbeta primers and 13 Jbeta primers went into the PCR. The repertoire was sequenced with immunoSEQ multiplex PCR; TCRdb's copy has only in-frame clones and lacks some. In all, the sample yields roughly 73,000 clones. Turning to this clone: Its antigen is still unknown.

Germline CDR1 SGHTA, CDR2 FQGNSA. The germline V and J ends were trimmed by 3 bases and 1 base, with 12 bases remaining between them. This CDR3 region has 15 residues. The gene calls are TRBV7-2 and TRBJ1-1; no clear D. The TCR originated in a man aged 45-65 years in good health and CMV-seropositive. Sequencing was done on a sample of PBMCs. In nucleotides, the CDR3 is TGTGCCAGCAGCTTTATGTCTTTCCGGAACACTGAAGCTTTCTTT. Translation gives CASSFMSFRNTEAFF.